This T cell receptor beta chain stems from a study of T cell responses to AZD1222 COVID-19 vaccine (dated by TCRdb to the early 2020s). Some background on the complete study: A total of 230 to 250 trial participants underwent TCR sequencing, of whom 207 received two doses of AZD1222 and about 25 received two doses of the MenACWY control vaccine. Trial participants were enrolled by age into 18-55, 56-69 and 70-plus year subgroups, with approximately 150, 30 and 60 TCR-sequenced participants respectively.

With regard to this clone: No cognate antigen has been identified for it. The sample holds no much larger clone one base away, and base qualities are not on file.

Study-level results and caveats: After two AZD1222 doses, spike-specific TCR breadth and depth were significantly higher than at day 0 and than in MenACWY recipients. Nearly half of unique spike-specific TCRs reportedly recognized epitopes outside regions mutated in the B.1.351 and B.1.1.7 variants. In the small 56-69-year group, the increase in depth fell short of significance, most likely because of low power. Because no day 14 peak-response samples were available, the repertoires could be characterized only after the peak T cell response. Conclusions about previously exposed vaccinees are limited, since just six or seven AZD1222 recipients were seropositive for SARS-CoV-2 at baseline. Most participants were white British and females outnumbered males, and the authors suggested that clonal diversity may have been underestimated. The vaccine-associated CD4 TCRs covered the entire spike protein, and the dominant responses fell in regions 160-218 and 743-854.

From a lookup of the germline V gene, CDR1 and CDR2 are SGHRS and YFSETQ. V is trimmed back by 4 bases and J by 0 bases, and the junction contains 7 bases that no gene match accounts for. Taken from cysteine to phenylalanine, the CDR3 has 16 residues. Of all the DNA, just the CDR3 is kept, 48 bases in frame from base 1. The CDR3 regions of human TCRbeta chains were analyzed by immunosequencing. As for the original processing: TCRs in the repertoires were compared against a reference library of SARS-CoV-2-specific TCRs that had been generated with the MIRA antigen-specificity platform. Breadth was defined as the fraction of unique TCRs that were SARS-CoV-2-associated, and depth was defined as the fraction of total T cells that were SARS-CoV-2-associated. Using the MIRA data, each spike-specific TCR was assigned both to the spike region to which the TCR was reactive and to a CD4 or CD8 class. Log10-transformed breadth and depth values were compared by one-way ANOVA with Sidak's multiple comparisons tests. TCRdb took over this immuneACCESS table, retaining in-frame rearrangements with V and J assigned. Such tables are incomplete; in checked studies, under half of the missing clones stem from an unresolved V gene, and the remainder is unexplained. From that table come the V and J calls and clone size; the DNA was used to work out D and trimming. The sample table lists 140,000 to 150,000 clones, under 95% of them with a count of one. The ten most abundant clones make up about 1.8% of the sample.

The meaning of the sample's time point label: about 28 days (+/-7) after the second vaccine dose. AZD1222 recipients with second doses at about 4 weeks or about 12 weeks were pooled, because spike-specific TCR depth and breadth did not differ between schedules. Vaccinee samples came from UK trials COV001 and COV002, including a single-blind randomized controlled phase 2/3 trial of AZD1222 (ChAdOx1 nCoV-19) in healthy adults. Trial participant PBMC samples were collected at day 0 and day 28 after the second dose for TCRbeta chain sequencing. Recombination linked TRBV5-1 to TRBJ1-3; 7 junctional bases match TRBD1. This receptor was identified in an adult who received the AZD1222 COVID-19 vaccine. The starting material was peripheral blood, obtained 28 days after the second AZD1222 dose. The CDR3 reads CASSVEGTVSGNTIYF. At the DNA level, the sequence is TGCGCCAGCAGCGTGGAAGGGACAGTCTCTGGAAACACCATATATTTT.